Below are 20 T cell receptor beta chains sequenced from a single sample in a study of T-cell memory formation after mild COVID-19 (dated by TCRdb to 2020 to 2023). The library relied on 5' RACE. Reads for this sample came from an Illumina NovaSeq 6000. TCRdb reprocessed the public reads (quality trimming at Q25 with fastp, clone calling with MiXCR) and kept in-frame beta chains. For every CDR3 protein sequence, its rows merge into one entry that carries the most common genes and DNA. In this sample the table shows about 560,000 distinct CDR3 sequences, roughly 20% of which occur a single time. Roughly 8.1% of the sample is taken by the ten largest. The specimen was PBMCs or a T cell subset sorted from them (not recorded which). All receptors derive from an adult woman who had mild COVID-19 (a few samples of this study predate the infection). The sample titles of this study are shuffled in the database, so cell type and time point are left out; the donor was told from shared clones.

This clonotype was seen at least ten times. The CDR3 nucleotides read TGTGCCATCAGTAGCGGGGGGGCCCCAGATACGCAGTATTTT. This translates into CAISSGGAPDTQYF. The chain recombines TRBV10-3 with TRBJ2-3; 10 nucleotides line up with TRBD2. The CDR3 length is 14 residues. V shed 5 bases, J shed 4 bases, and the junction held 3 bases outside the gene matches. Germline values: CDR1 ENHRY, CDR2 SYGVKD.

This chain uses TRBV5-1 with TRBJ1-5, with D tentatively TRBD1 (5 bases). CDR3 length equals 15 residues. Germline values: CDR1 SGHRS, CDR2 YFSETQ. V lost 8 bases and J lost 7, with 22 bases in between. CDR3 in amino acids: CASSLGGVARQPQHF. CDR3 nucleotide sequence: TGCGCCAGTTCCTTGGGGGGGGTCGCGAGGCAGCCCCAGCATTTT.

This clonotype was detected a few times. In DNA form, the CDR3 reads TGTGCCAGCAGCTTAGGGGATGCGGGACTAGCGGGACCCCCAACTTGCGAGCAGTACTTC. Protein product: CASSLGDAGLAGPPTCEQYF. The V gene is TRBV7-9, the J gene TRBJ2-7; 13 bases agree with TRBD2. CDR3 size: 20 residues. V dropped 1 base and J dropped 6; count of bases not matched to a gene: 18. Germline CDR1 reads SEHNR; CDR2 reads FQNEAQ (reference sequence).

In its sample, this clonotype was seen a few times. The CDR3 DNA is TGCGCCAGCCCTCGGGGGAGGCTCTACGAGCAGTACTTC. It yields the protein CASPRGRLYEQYF. This sequence joins TRBV4-3 and TRBJ2-7; weak D call: TRBD2 (6 bases). Germline-derived CDR1 and CDR2 are LGHNA and YSLEER. The CDR3 totals 13 residues. The V gene lost 8 bases and the J gene lost 3 bases, with 14 bases spanning the gap.

This chain joins TRBV4-3 and TRBJ1-5, with a weak D call TRBD1 (6 bases). Germline CDR1 and CDR2: LGHNA and YSLEER. V was pared by 0 bases and J by 10 bases, with 25 bases between. The CDR3 totals 18 residues. The CDR3 loop reads CASSQETGGPGHPVPQHF. CDR3 DNA sequence: TGCGCCAGCAGCCAAGAAACGGGAGGCCCGGGACACCCGGTTCCCCAGCATTTT.

This clonotype was counted a few times. The chain links TRBV12-3 or TRBV12-4 to TRBJ2-2, with D possibly TRBD1 on 6 matching bases. The length of the CDR3 is 16 residues. V was cut by 6 bases and J by 1 base, with 15 bases left in between. Written as DNA, the CDR3 is TGTGCCAGCAGGCGAGTGAGAGGGGGGAACACCGGGGAGCTGTTTTTT. Its translation: CASRRVRGGNTGELFF.

This clonotype has more than one count but fewer than ten. The junction departs from the called germline gene at one end, perhaps through a read error. The rearrangement joins TRBV20-1 to TRBJ2-3, with 11 nucleotides matching TRBD2. The CDR3 sequence is 15 residues long. Looked up from germline, CDR1 is DFQATT and CDR2 is SNEGSKA (reference sequence). CDR3 DNA sequence: TGCAGCGCTAGGGGGTTAGCGGGAGGGCTGGATACGCAGTATTTT. Protein sequence: CSARGLAGGLDTQYF.

This sequence joins TRBV5-1 and TRBJ2-5, with D possibly TRBD2 on 5 matching bases. Germline CDR1 and CDR2: SGHRS and YFSETQ. V lost 0 bases and J 1 base, leaving 10 bases between the germline ends. The CDR3 length is 15 residues. This chain's CDR3 is CASSLGVSAQETQYF. As DNA, the CDR3 is TGCGCCAGCAGCTTGGGTGTTAGCGCCCAAGAGACCCAGTACTTC.

V usage is TRBV4-2 and J usage is TRBJ2-2; 10 bases fit TRBD2. The germline V gene has CDR1 LGHNA and CDR2 YNFKEQ. The CDR3 covers 15 residues. V shed 5 bases and J 1 base; nucleotides not matched to a gene: 1. The CDR3 reads CASSGLAVNTGELFF. In nucleotides, the CDR3 is TGTGCCAGCAGCGGACTAGCGGTGAACACCGGGGAGCTGTTTTTT.

This clonotype was counted between two and nine times. The CDR3 spells CASSLMGRGQPQHF. The CDR3 DNA reads as TGTGCCAGCAGCTTAATGGGCAGGGGTCAGCCCCAGCATTTT. The V call is TRBV7-9, the J call TRBJ1-5, with D maybe TRBD1 (6 bases). Germline CDR1 is SEHNR and CDR2 is FQNEAQ (reference sequence). V was cut by 2 bases and J by 6 bases, with 11 bases left in between. The CDR3 covers 14 residues.

In this sample, this clonotype turned up many times. V gene TRBV7-2 combines with J gene TRBJ2-3, with D uncertain. The V and J ends lost 3 bases and 0 bases respectively, with 7 bases between them. CDR3 length: 14 residues. Germline V lookup: CDR1 SGHTA, CDR2 FQGNSA. CDR3 in amino acids: CASSFAPSTDTQYF. CDR3 DNA: TGTGCCAGCAGCTTCGCGCCTAGCACAGATACGCAGTATTTT. Together with reference TRBV7-2 and TRBJ2-3, the CDR3 gives the full variable domain: GAGVSQSPSNKVTEKGKDVELRCDPISGHTALYWYRQSLGQGLEFLIYFQGNSAPDKSGLPSDRFSAERTGGSVSTLTIQRTQQEDSAVYLCASSFAPSTDTQYFGPGTRLTVL.

This clonotype has more than one count but fewer than ten. The chain combines TRBV5-1 with TRBJ2-1; TRBD2 agrees at 11 bases. The CDR3 is 14 residues long. J lost 5 bases, V lost 5 bases, and 3 bases had no gene match. Germline lookup yields CDR1 SGHRS and CDR2 YFSETQ. CDR3 DNA: TGCGCCAGCAGACTAGCGGGAGTCAACAATGAGCAGTTCTTC. It encodes CASRLAGVNNEQFF.

V and J are TRBV7-9 and TRBJ2-5; possible D gene TRBD2, 5 bases. The V gene's germline CDR1 is SEHNR and CDR2 FQNEAQ (reference sequence). This CDR3 has 13 residues. The ends were cut back, 8 bases at V and 2 bases at J, with 12 bases in the middle. The CDR3 here is CASGETNQETQYF. Written as DNA, the CDR3 is TGTGCCAGCGGCGAGACTAATCAAGAGACCCAGTACTTC.

This clonotype was detected only a few times. The gene calls are TRBV10-3 and TRBJ1-4; D unclear. V was trimmed by 2 bases and J by 3 bases, leaving 7 bases between them. Looked up from germline, CDR1 is ENHRY and CDR2 is SYGVKD. The CDR3 extends over 14 amino acids. In DNA form, the CDR3 reads TGTGCCATCAGTGAGGGGGAGGCTAATGAAAAACTGTTTTTT. Protein sequence: CAISEGEANEKLFF.

This clonotype was found a few times. The chain combines TRBV19 with TRBJ1-6, with D uncertain. V shed 9 bases and J shed 4 bases, with 10 bases lying between them. Per germline, CDR1 LNHDA and CDR2 SQIVND (reference sequence). CDR3 length: 13 residues. CDR3: CASRTGYNSPLHF. CDR3 nucleotides: TGTGCCAGCAGGACGGGATATAATTCACCCCTCCACTTT.

The chain employs TRBV12-3 or TRBV12-4 and TRBJ1-2, with 7 bases fitting TRBD1. The CDR3 has 14 residues. V was pared by 1 base and J by 4 bases, with 3 bases of the junction left unmatched. CDR3: CASSLDRGRYGYTF. The CDR3 DNA sequence: TGTGCCAGCAGTTTAGACAGGGGACGCTATGGCTACACCTTC.

The CDR3 reads CASSPTRGGQPQHF. The CDR3 DNA reads as TGTGCCAGCAGCCCTACGCGGGGGGGTCAGCCCCAGCATTTT. The rearrangement joins TRBV7-2 to TRBJ1-5; D may be TRBD1 (5 bases). The CDR3 consists of 14 residues. Germline-derived CDR1 and CDR2 are SGHTA and FQGNSA. Trimming took 5 bases from V and 6 from J, leaving 14 bases between them.

The chain links TRBV2 to TRBJ2-1, with D perhaps matching TRBD2 (7 bases). Per the germline V gene, CDR1 is SNHLY and CDR2 is FYNNEI. Trimming took off 3 bases at V and 5 bases at J, with 11 bases between the two ends. The CDR3 contains 14 residues. CDR3 sequence reads: CASSDGGGDNEQFF. CDR3 coding DNA: TGTGCCAGCAGTGACGGCGGGGGCGACAATGAGCAGTTCTTC.

V is TRBV25-1 and J is TRBJ1-3; 9 bases fit TRBD1. From germline, CDR1 is MGHDK and CDR2 SYGVNS. This CDR3 spans 16 amino acids. Germline trimming cut 2 bases from V and 2 bases from J; bases unmatched to any gene: 4. CDR3 DNA sequence: TGTGCCAGCAGTGAAGAAGGGACAGGGCCTGGAAACACCATATATTTT. Protein sequence: CASSEEGTGPGNTIYF.

This chain links TRBV29-1 with TRBJ1-1, with D unresolved. CDR1 is SQVTM and CDR2 is ANQGSEA in the germline V gene. V gave up 7 bases and J gave up 1 base, with 10 bases separating them. The CDR3 is made up of 12 amino acids. The CDR3 protein is CSGRTTNTEAFF. The CDR3 DNA follows: TGCAGCGGGAGAACTACGAACACTGAAGCTTTCTTT.